Sequencing of this T cell receptor (beta chain) was carried out in a study of OX40 agonist ivuxolimab in advanced cancers. Study overall: Ivuxolimab is a fully human IgG2 antibody that activates OX40 (CD134). Patients receiving dose escalation had hepatocellular carcinoma, melanoma, renal cell or head and neck cancer.

Produced via immunoSEQ multiplex PCR; TCRdb's table is partial and in-frame only. Found here are 100,000 to 110,000 clones, approximately 89% of them singletons; the top ten hold around 0.16%. Whole-study findings and limits: Both CD4+ and CD8+ T cell populations in blood had undergone clonal expansion by week 6 at 0.1 to 3.0 mg/kg. The authors also found low normalized T-cell clonal expansion in some nonresponders.

A remark on this clone: Its antigen is undetermined.

Germline V gives CDR1 SGDLS, CDR2 YYNGEE. This CDR3 is built from 14 residues. V was pared by 3 bases and J by 5 bases, with 15 bases between. This material consisted of CD4+ or CD8+ T cells sorted from blood, taken in a trial of the OX40 agonist ivuxolimab. The chain recombines TRBV9 with TRBJ2-7; possible D gene TRBD2, 5 bases. The receptor comes from an adult with an advanced solid tumor such as melanoma, head and neck, liver or kidney cancer. The CDR3 DNA sequence: TGTGCCAGCAGCGGTCGAGGGCCTGGCGACGAGCAGTACTTC. Amino acid sequence: CASSGRGPGDEQYF.